The clone carrying this T cell receptor beta chain was seen repeatedly, ten times or more. This sample was included in a study of cytomegalovirus exposure and HLA in healthy donors. CDR1 and CDR2 from the germline V gene are MNHEY and SVGAGI. This CDR3 is 13 amino acids long. Trimming left V 6 bases short and J 0 bases short, with 8 bases between. The PCR had 60 Vbeta and 13 Jbeta primers. The method was immunoSEQ multiplex PCR; TCRdb's version includes in-frame clones alone and lacks a portion of them. This sample yields fewer than 130,000 clones, of which approximately 79% are seen a single time; roughly 6% belongs to the top ten.

This clonotype was obtained from a young man in good health and CMV-seropositive. Specimen: PBMCs. This chain joins TRBV6-5 and TRBJ1-1; no reliable D call. This chain's CDR3 is CASRSIVNTEAFF. The CDR3 DNA is TGTGCCAGCAGAAGCATCGTGAACACTGAAGCTTTCTTT.